The 24 T cell receptor beta chains below were found in one sample sequenced in a study of CD8 T cells in Susac syndrome. Reverse transcription used roughly 0.45 to 1 ug RNA and random hexamers. TCRdb recomputed calls from the immunoSEQ multiplex PCR reads with MiXCR, one row per CDR3 protein. Of 180,000 or so distinct CDR3 sequences listed, about 95% are singletons. The source material was CD4+ T cells from PBMCs. The receptors come from a human donor in good health.

The chain employs TRBV20-1 and TRBJ2-1; the D gene is possibly TRBD2 (5 bases). Germline V gene data show CDR1 as DFQATT and CDR2 as SNEGSKA (reference sequence). With 4 bases removed from V and 9 bases from J, the gap between germline ends came to 13 bases. This CDR3 region has 12 residues. The CDR3: CSATDLRGEQFF. The CDR3 DNA is TGCAGTGCTACCGATTTACGGGGTGAGCAGTTCTTC.

The J gene is TRBJ1-1, the V gene TRBV3-1; D unclear. The CDR3 length is 14 residues. Deletions cut 3 bases from V and 1 base from J, with 9 bases between. Germline CDR1 reads LGHDT; CDR2 reads YNNKEL (reference sequence). The CDR3 protein is CASSQLTTNTEAFF. CDR3 in DNA: TGTGCCAGCAGCCAGTTGACAACGAACACTGAAGCTTTCTTT.

The chain is built from TRBV6-1 and TRBJ2-7, with 9 bases aligning to TRBD1. The germline CDR1 and CDR2 sequences are MNHNS and SASEGT. The CDR3 extends over 16 amino acids. Trimming took 4 bases from V and 3 from J; bases not matched to a gene: 10. The CDR3, as DNA: TGTGCCAGCAGTGGTCTGCGGGACAGGGCGAACTACGAGCAGTACTTC. This gives the protein CASSGLRDRANYEQYF.

The rearrangement joins TRBV7-2 to TRBJ1-2; TRBD1 might be the D (5 bases). Germline V lookup: CDR1 SGHTA, CDR2 FQGNSA. This CDR3 has 16 residues. Trimming shortened V by 1 base and J by 8 bases, and 20 bases separated the two germline ends. The CDR3 spells CASSLDAWDRAGGYTF. The CDR3 DNA is TGTGCCAGCAGCTTAGACGCTTGGGACCGCGCCGGGGGCTACACCTTC. Supplemented by reference TRBV7-2 and TRBJ1-2, the full variable domain reads GAGVSQSPSNKVTEKGKDVELRCDPISGHTALYWYRQSLGQGLEFLIYFQGNSAPDKSGLPSDRFSAERTGGSVSTLTIQRTQQEDSAVYLCASSLDAWDRAGGYTFGSGTRLTVV.

The CDR3 DNA is TGCAGTGCTGCCACCCTGCGAGAGACCCAGTACTTC. Translation gives CSAATLRETQYF. The rearrangement uses TRBV20-1 and TRBJ2-5, with D unclear. Germline CDR1 and CDR2: DFQATT and SNEGSKA (reference sequence). The CDR3 totals 12 residues. V lost 5 bases, J lost 4 bases, and 11 bases lay in between.

The rearrangement joins TRBV19 to TRBJ2-5; D remains unclear. Germline loops: CDR1 LNHDA, CDR2 SQIVND (reference sequence). V shed 0 bases and J shed 2 bases, with 7 bases lying between them. CDR3 length equals 14 residues. The CDR3 region has the DNA TGTGCCAGTAGTATAGAAGGCATTCAAGAGACCCAGTACTTC. Amino acid sequence: CASSIEGIQETQYF.

The chain is built from TRBV28 and TRBJ2-2; possibly TRBD1 for D (6 bases). Germline assignment: CDR1 MDHEN and CDR2 SYDVKM. CDR3 size: 15 residues. Trimming cost V 10 bases and J 2 bases, with 17 bases left between them. In nucleotides, the CDR3 is TGTGCCACCGCGGTGACAGGAAAAAACACCGGGGAGCTGTTTTTT. Residues: CATAVTGKNTGELFF.

There are a few counts of this clonotype. The chain links TRBV20-1 to TRBJ2-1; possible D gene TRBD1, 6 bases. CDR1 is DFQATT and CDR2 is SNEGSKA in the germline V gene (reference sequence). This CDR3 has 14 residues. The V end was cut by 2 bases, the J end by 5 bases, with 13 bases between. The CDR3 DNA sequence: TGCAGTGCTAGACGTCAGGGGAGCCACAATGAGCAGTTCTTC. This encodes CSARRQGSHNEQFF.

The chain is built from TRBV30 and TRBJ2-7; TRBD1 is a possible D gene (6 bases). V lost 7 bases, J lost 3 bases, and 13 bases lay in between. This CDR3 region has 12 residues. The germline V gene has CDR1 GTSNPN and CDR2 SVGIG (reference sequence). CDR3 sequence reads: CAFNRDGYEQYF. CDR3 DNA: TGTGCCTTCAACAGGGACGGCTACGAGCAGTACTTC.

The CDR3 coding sequence is TGTGCCAGCAGCTTCGACAGGACTTCCTACGAGCAGTACTTC. Protein: CASSFDRTSYEQYF. The chain uses TRBV7-2 and TRBJ2-7, with D possibly being TRBD1 (6 bases). Germline CDR1 SGHTA, CDR2 FQGNSA. This CDR3 comprises 14 residues. The V end lost 3 bases, the J end lost 1 base, and 10 bases lay between the germline ends.

This clonotype has just a few counts. The chain combines TRBV13 with TRBJ2-3; 13 bases map to TRBD2. The ends lost 5 bases at V and 5 bases at J; junction bases unmatched: 4. Germline V gene sequence: CDR1 PRHDT, CDR2 FYEKMQ (reference sequence). The CDR3 covers 15 residues. In nucleotides, the CDR3 is TGTGCCAGCAGCCCTAGGACTAGCGGGGGAGATACGCAGTATTTT. Protein product: CASSPRTSGGDTQYF.

This chain links TRBV3-1 with TRBJ1-5; weak D call: TRBD1 (6 bases). The CDR3 loop spans 18 amino acids. In germline, CDR1 is LGHDT, CDR2 YNNKEL (reference sequence). V dropped 2 bases and J dropped 4 bases, with 21 bases sitting between them. CDR3 protein: CASSQLLLGTGTNQPQHF. CDR3 bases: TGTGCCAGCAGCCAACTCCTCCTCGGCACAGGGACTAATCAGCCCCAGCATTTT.

This rearrangement joins TRBV29-1 to TRBJ2-1; 8 bases match TRBD2. Per germline, CDR1 SQVTM and CDR2 ANQGSEA. This CDR3 comprises 13 residues. Trimming removed 3 bases from V and 5 bases from J; junction bases left unmatched: 3. CDR3 in amino acids: CSVERGADNEQFF. The CDR3 coding sequence is TGCAGCGTTGAGCGGGGGGCAGACAATGAGCAGTTCTTC.

V and J are TRBV2 and TRBJ2-2, with 8 bases matching TRBD1. Losses at the gene ends were 6 bases for V and 1 base for J; bases not matched to a gene: 1. Looked up from germline, CDR1 is SNHLY and CDR2 is FYNNEI. The CDR3 has 14 residues. This CDR3 is CASRGTGNTGELFF. The CDR3, as DNA: TGTGCCAGCAGGGGGACAGGGAACACCGGGGAGCTGTTTTTT.

CDR3 coding DNA: TGCGCCAGCAGCCACGGAGGGGGGGGCCAAACCGGGGAGCTGTTTTTT. Its translation is CASSHGGGGQTGELFF. This chain joins TRBV4-3 and TRBJ2-2; tentatively, D is TRBD2 (7 bases). Germline CDR1 reads LGHNA; CDR2 reads YSLEER. V lost 3 bases and J 5 bases, leaving 16 bases between the germline ends. This CDR3 has 16 residues.

In this sample, this clonotype turned up once. The rearrangement uses TRBV7-9 and TRBJ1-5, with D perhaps matching TRBD1 (5 bases). CDR3 length equals 13 residues. The V and J ends lost 9 bases and 5 bases respectively, with 14 bases between them. Germline loops: CDR1 SEHNR, CDR2 FQNEAQ (reference sequence). The CDR3: CASAATEDQPQHF. Written as DNA, the CDR3 is TGTGCCAGTGCAGCGACAGAGGATCAGCCCCAGCATTTT. Supplemented by reference TRBV7-9 and TRBJ1-5, the full variable domain reads DTGVSQNPRHKITKRGQNVTFRCDPISEHNRLYWYRQTLGQGPEFLTYFQNEAQLEKSRLLSDRFSAERPKGSFSTLEIQRTEQGDSAMYLCASAATEDQPQHFGDGTRLSIL.

J is TRBJ2-1 and V is TRBV4-3; 8 nucleotides agree with TRBD2. V dropped 1 base and J dropped 4; count of bases not matched to a gene: 3. CDR1 and CDR2 from the germline V gene are LGHNA and YSLEER. This CDR3 spans 15 amino acids. CDR3 bases: TGCGCCAGCAGCCAAGCGGGGGGGAATTACAATGAGCAGTTCTTC. This codes for CASSQAGGNYNEQFF.

This chain uses TRBV25-1 with TRBJ1-1; 7 nucleotides line up with TRBD1. Trimming removed 5 bases from V and 11 bases from J; junction bases left unmatched: 11. Germline CDR1 MGHDK, CDR2 SYGVNS. CDR3 length: 13 amino acids. The DNA for the CDR3 is TGTGCCAGCAGTAGTCCCGGGACAGTGAATGCTTTCTTT. Translating it yields CASSSPGTVNAFF. The full variable domain, its missing parts supplied by reference TRBV25-1 and TRBJ1-1, is EADIYQTPRYLVIGTGKKITLECSQTMGHDKMYWYQQDPGMELHLIHYSYGVNSTEKGDLSSESTVSRIRTEHFPLTLESARPSHTSQYLCASSSPGTVNAFFGQGTRLTVV.

This rearrangement joins TRBV20-1 to TRBJ2-1; D gene uncertain. V was cut by 5 bases and J by 5 bases, with 10 bases left in between. The CDR3 runs 12 residues. From germline, CDR1 is DFQATT and CDR2 SNEGSKA (reference sequence). The CDR3 DNA follows: TGCAGTGCTCCGCGGTTCAACAATGAGCAGTTCTTC. It yields the protein CSAPRFNNEQFF.

CDR3 amino acids: CSVGVGQGVTDTQYF. The CDR3 DNA reads TGCAGCGTTGGTGTGGGACAGGGGGTAACAGATACGCAGTATTTT. This chain uses TRBV29-1 with TRBJ2-3, with 11 bases aligning to TRBD1. The CDR3 contains 15 residues. The J segment lost 3 bases and the V segment lost 4 bases, leaving 6 bases of the junction unmatched. Looked up from germline, CDR1 is SQVTM and CDR2 is ANQGSEA.

V usage is TRBV9 and J usage is TRBJ2-5; D not resolved. CDR1 is SGDLS and CDR2 is YYNGEE in the germline V gene. The ends were cut back, 0 bases at V and 6 bases at J, with 12 bases in the middle. The CDR3 runs 14 residues. The CDR3 nucleotides are TGTGCCAGCAGCGTAGGCGTTATGGGCCAGACCCAGTACTTC. Translated: CASSVGVMGQTQYF.

This sequence joins TRBV30 and TRBJ2-1; D is uncertain. V was shortened by 6 bases and J by 0 bases, with 9 bases between the two germline ends. The CDR3 spans 13 residues. CDR1 GTSNPN and CDR2 SVGIG come from the germline V gene (reference sequence). CDR3 region: CACDKSSYNEQFF. DNA for the CDR3: TGTGCCTGCGACAAGAGCTCCTACAATGAGCAGTTCTTC.

The CDR3 protein is CSAITEAFF. The CDR3 region has the DNA TGCAGTGCTATCACTGAAGCTTTCTTT. The V gene is TRBV20-1, the J gene TRBJ1-1; D unclear. The CDR3 has 9 amino acids. V lost 4 bases and J lost 4, with 1 base in between. Germline values: CDR1 DFQATT, CDR2 SNEGSKA (reference sequence).

The rearrangement joins TRBV15 to TRBJ2-7, with no clear D. This CDR3 has 13 amino acids. Germline-derived CDR1 and CDR2 are LNHNV and YYDKDF (reference sequence). The germline V and J ends were trimmed by 1 base and 4 bases, with 8 bases remaining between them. The CDR3 coding sequence is TGTGCCACCAGCAGAGTGTTGGGGTACGAGCAGTACTTC. It translates to CATSRVLGYEQYF.